This entry lists 25 T cell receptor beta chains sequenced from one sample in a study of T cell responses to AZD1222 COVID-19 vaccine. Clones were read by immunoSEQ multiplex PCR, and TCRdb kept only the in-frame ones, dropping some. The repertoire holds some 120,000 clones, about 90% seen once, with 1.5% to 1.8% in the top ten. The sequencing here drew on peripheral blood, taken on day 0 of AZD1222 vaccination. The receptors come from an adult in good health.

The chain joins TRBV3-1 (or the pseudogene TRBV3-2) to TRBJ2-2; D unresolved. CDR3 length: 17 amino acids. V was shortened by 0 bases and J by 0 bases, with 11 bases between the two germline ends. The V gene's germline CDR1 is LGHDT and CDR2 YNNKEL (reference sequence). The CDR3 DNA sequence: TGTGCCAGCAGCCAAGATCGGAAACAGTCGAACACCGGGGAGCTGTTTTTT. This sequence encodes CASSQDRKQSNTGELFF.

This chain joins TRBV6-5 and TRBJ2-1, with 10 bases lining up with TRBD2. The CDR3 contains 14 residues. V shed 6 bases and J 7 bases; nucleotides not matched to a gene: 6. Germline lookup yields CDR1 MNHEY and CDR2 SVGAGI. The CDR3, as DNA: TGTGCCAGCAGGGGGACTAGCGCTGGGAATGAGCAGTTCTTC. Translating it yields CASRGTSAGNEQFF.

CDR3 loop: CASITNTEAFF. CDR3 DNA: TGTGCCAGCATCACCAACACTGAAGCTTTCTTT. The V gene is TRBV27, the J gene TRBJ1-1; D not resolved. With 7 bases removed from V and 2 bases from J, the gap between germline ends came to 5 bases. The germline V gene encodes CDR1 MNHEY and CDR2 SMNVEV (reference sequence). The CDR3 runs 11 residues.

The DNA for the CDR3 is TGTGCCAGCAGTTACTCTATCGATGAGCAGTTCTTC. Residues: CASSYSIDEQFF. V is TRBV6-5 and J is TRBJ2-1; D unclear. V was clipped by 0 bases and J by 8 bases, with 5 bases between them. Germline-derived CDR1 and CDR2 are MNHEY and SVGAGI. CDR3 length equals 12 residues.

The chain joins TRBV5-4 to TRBJ2-3; unclear D gene. Germline values: CDR1 SGHNT, CDR2 YYREEE (reference sequence). This CDR3 has 13 amino acids. V lost 3 bases and J 2 bases, leaving 7 bases between the germline ends. CDR3 amino acids: CASSSHTTDTQYF. The CDR3 DNA follows: TGTGCCAGCAGCTCCCATACCACAGATACGCAGTATTTT. The whole variable domain, filled in from reference TRBV5-4 and TRBJ2-3, reads ETGVTQSPTHLIKTRGQQVTLRCSSQSGHNTVSWYQQALGQGPQFIFQYYREEENGRGNFPPRFSGLQFPNYSSELNVNALELDDSALYLCASSSHTTDTQYFGPGTRLTVL.

The chain's CDR3 is CAWSVGLAQFF. The CDR3 DNA sequence: TGTGCCTGGAGTGTGGGACTAGCTCAGTTCTTC. The chain employs TRBV30 and TRBJ2-1; TRBD2 agrees at 9 bases. This CDR3 has 11 residues. The V gene end was trimmed by 0 bases and the J gene end by 13 bases; junction bases not matched to a gene: 1. Germline V gene data show CDR1 as GTSNPN and CDR2 as SVGIG (reference sequence).

This clone was found a few times. The chain uses TRBV25-1 and TRBJ2-7; TRBD1 matches at 7 bases. The CDR3 totals 16 residues. V lost 3 bases and J lost 5; bases outside the gene matches: 13. Germline CDR1 reads MGHDK; CDR2 reads SYGVNS. The CDR3, as DNA: TGTGCCAGCAGTGATGCATCAGAGGGGGCGATCCACGAGCAGTACTTC. This codes for CASSDASEGAIHEQYF.

This chain uses TRBV4-3 with TRBJ1-2; D is unresolved. Germline V gives CDR1 LGHNA, CDR2 YSLEER. The CDR3 has 14 amino acids. Trimming removed 0 bases at V and 4 bases at J, with 9 bases between. DNA for the CDR3: TGCGCCAGCAGCCAAGATATAATCTCCTATGGCTACACCTTC. This gives the protein CASSQDIISYGYTF.

This clone was seen just once. V is TRBV28 and J is TRBJ2-7, with 15 bases fitting TRBD2. Unmatched junction bases numbered 9, after V lost 2 bases and J lost 4 bases. The CDR3 length is 18 residues. CDR1 MDHEN and CDR2 SYDVKM come from the germline V gene. The DNA for the CDR3 is TGTGCCAGCAGTTTAATACTGGGACTAGCGGGAGGCTCTTACGAGCAGTACTTC. Translating gives CASSLILGLAGGSYEQYF.

The rearrangement joins TRBV9 to TRBJ2-7; the D gene is possibly TRBD2 (6 bases). The germline V gene encodes CDR1 SGDLS and CDR2 YYNGEE. The V and J ends lost 4 bases and 5 bases respectively, with 16 bases between them. CDR3 length: 14 residues. Here the CDR3 reads CASSPGLPIHEQYF. The CDR3 nucleotides are TGTGCCAGCAGCCCGGGACTCCCCATCCACGAGCAGTACTTC.

The rearrangement joins TRBV10-2 to TRBJ1-5; possibly TRBD1 for D (5 bases). Trimming took off 4 bases at V and 5 bases at J, with 6 bases between the two ends. The germline V gene has CDR1 WSHSY and CDR2 SAAADI. This CDR3 is 12 amino acids long. The CDR3 DNA is TGCGCCAGCAGTGTAGGGGATCAGCCCCAGCATTTT. Its protein product is CASSVGDQPQHF.

The rearrangement links TRBV7-8 to TRBJ2-2, with 8 bases aligning to TRBD1. CDR1 and CDR2 (germline): SGHVS, FQNEAQ. The CDR3 loop spans 16 amino acids. The trim removed 5 bases at V and 0 bases at J, leaving 5 bases unmatched. The chain's CDR3 is CASSPSTGANTGELFF. DNA for the CDR3: TGTGCCAGCAGCCCCTCGACAGGGGCGAACACCGGGGAGCTGTTTTTT.

The chain employs TRBV27 and TRBJ2-2; 8 positions agree with TRBD1. The CDR3 totals 13 residues. Germline V gene sequence: CDR1 MNHEY, CDR2 SMNVEV (reference sequence). V gave up 8 bases and J gave up 5 bases; unmatched junction bases: 4. The chain's CDR3 is CASSDRVTGELFF. The CDR3 DNA is TGTGCCAGCTCGGACAGGGTGACCGGGGAGCTGTTTTTT.

This clone was seen more than once but under ten times. The chain couples TRBV10-3 to TRBJ2-1, with D maybe TRBD2 (6 bases). The CDR3 is 14 residues long. V lost 0 bases and J 13 bases, leaving 16 bases between the germline ends. CDR1 is ENHRY and CDR2 is SYGVKD in the germline V gene. CDR3 sequence: CAISESTGRAGQFF. CDR3 coding DNA: TGTGCCATCAGTGAGTCGACCGGCAGAGCGGGTCAGTTCTTC.

CDR3 residues: CASSTPGTGAYEQYF. CDR3 in DNA: TGTGCCAGCAGCACCCCAGGGACCGGGGCCTACGAGCAGTACTTC. The V gene is TRBV28, the J gene TRBJ2-7; either TRBD1 or TRBD2 may supply D (5 bases each). V gave up 6 bases and J gave up 2 bases, with 17 bases separating them. This CDR3 comprises 15 residues. Germline assignment: CDR1 MDHEN and CDR2 SYDVKM.

This clone occurred once. The V call is TRBV11-2, the J call TRBJ2-5; D unresolved. With 5 bases removed from V and 5 bases from J, the gap between germline ends came to 21 bases. The CDR3 length is 16 residues. Germline CDR1 reads SGHAT; CDR2 reads FQNNGV. Written as DNA, the CDR3 is TGTGCCAGCAGCGCCCCCCCTTACTTTCCCGGTGAGACCCAGTACTTC. Translated, it gives CASSAPPYFPGETQYF. Variable domain in full (rest from reference TRBV11-2 and TRBJ2-5): EAGVAQSPRYKIIEKRQSVAFWCNPISGHATLYWYQQILGQGPKLLIQFQNNGVVDDSQLPKDRFSAERLKGVDSTLKIQPAKLEDSAVYLCASSAPPYFPGETQYFGPGTRLLVL.

CDR3 protein: CASSRIPGQGPTNTEAFF. The CDR3 coding sequence is TGTGCCAGCAGCCGCATTCCGGGACAGGGACCTACCAACACTGAAGCTTTCTTT. The chain uses TRBV7-3 and TRBJ1-1; 9 positions match TRBD1. The V gene's germline CDR1 is SGHTA and CDR2 FQGTGA. The junction had 15 bases not matched to a gene; V was cut back by 5 bases and J by 2 bases. The CDR3 consists of 18 residues.

This chain uses TRBV27 with TRBJ1-6, with 8 bases fitting TRBD1. CDR1 is MNHEY, CDR2 SMNVEV, per germline (reference sequence). The CDR3 runs to 21 residues. Trimming cost V 3 bases and J 1 base; bases outside gene matches: 17. The CDR3 nucleotides read TGTGCCAGCAGTTTTAGGTCCTGGGATGGACAGGGAGGTTCCTATAATTCACCCCTCCACTTT. It codes for CASSFRSWDGQGGSYNSPLHF.

Here the CDR3 DNA reads TGTGCCAGCAGCTACCAGACACGGGGGAGCTACACCTTC. It yields the protein CASSYQTRGSYTF. The V and J genes are TRBV28 and TRBJ1-2, with D possibly matching TRBD1 (5 bases). V lost 6 bases, J lost 9 bases, and 17 bases lay in between. The length of the CDR3 is 13 residues. Germline V gene sequence: CDR1 MDHEN, CDR2 SYDVKM.

The chain has TRBV7-9 and TRBJ2-1; D is possibly TRBD1 (6 bases). The germline V gene has CDR1 SEHNR and CDR2 FQNEAQ (reference sequence). With 5 bases removed from V and 4 bases from J, the gap between germline ends came to 15 bases. This CDR3 comprises 15 residues. The DNA for the CDR3 is TGTGCCAGCAGCCCTGGACAGCTTATTTACAATGAGCAGTTCTTC. Its protein is CASSPGQLIYNEQFF. The variable domain in full, completed from reference TRBV7-9 and TRBJ2-1, reads DTGVSQNPRHKITKRGQNVTFRCDPISEHNRLYWYRQTLGQGPEFLTYFQNEAQLEKSRLLSDRFSAERPKGSFSTLEIQRTEQGDSAMYLCASSPGQLIYNEQFFGPGTRLTVL.

This chain links TRBV6-5 with TRBJ2-2, with a possible D match to TRBD1 (6 bases). CDR1 is MNHEY, CDR2 SVGAGI, per germline. The CDR3 is 15 residues long. The V and J ends lost 4 bases and 0 bases respectively, with 9 bases between them. The CDR3 spells CASSWKGANTGELFF. DNA for the CDR3: TGTGCCAGCAGTTGGAAGGGGGCGAACACCGGGGAGCTGTTTTTT.

J is TRBJ1-5 and V is TRBV5-6, with 7 positions matching TRBD1. The trim removed 4 bases at V and 3 bases at J, leaving 4 bases unmatched. CDR1 and CDR2 (germline): SGHDT, YYEEEE. The CDR3 is 14 amino acids. DNA of the CDR3: TGTGCCAGCAGCCTCGGACAGGCCAATCAGCCCCAGCATTTT. Its translation is CASSLGQANQPQHF.

J is TRBJ2-7 and V is TRBV10-3, with TRBD1 matching over 10 bases. CDR3 length equals 13 residues. Germline V gene sequence: CDR1 ENHRY, CDR2 SYGVKD. V was pared by 6 bases and J by 3 bases, with 2 bases of the junction left unmatched. The CDR3 sequence is CAIRGQGYYEQYF. The DNA of the CDR3 is TGTGCCATCAGGGGACAGGGGTACTACGAGCAGTACTTC.

The chain recombines TRBV18 with TRBJ1-2; D unresolved. The V and J ends lost 4 bases and 8 bases respectively, with 17 bases between them. The CDR3 is 14 residues long. Germline V CDR1 and CDR2: KGHSH, LQKENI. The CDR3 is CASSLDPRGYGYTF. CDR3 DNA sequence: TGTGCCAGCTCACTCGACCCCCGGGGTTACGGCTACACCTTC.

This chain uses TRBV5-4 with TRBJ1-6; D is undetermined. V shed 3 bases and J shed 7 bases, with 11 bases lying between them. The germline gives CDR1 SGHNT, CDR2 YYREEE (reference sequence). This CDR3 is 14 amino acids long. The DNA for the CDR3 is TGTGCCAGCAGCTCGATAATAGGCAATTCACCCCTCCACTTT. It translates to CASSSIIGNSPLHF.